Each of the 9 T cell receptor beta chains below was sequenced from the same sample in a study of blood T cells in healthy people across ages. Primers used in a second PCR of roughly 6 to 12 cycles were a sample-barcoded 5' primer and a J-beta primer mix. TCRdb processed the 5' RACE reads anew with MiXCR; each CDR3 protein has one entry. The repertoire holds hundreds of thousands of distinct CDR3 sequences, with 20% to 25% as singletons. These sequences were also reported in another study, on T cells of mothers and their children.

The sample taken for sequencing was blood. These receptors originate from a boy aged 5-17 years in good health.

This clonotype was seen a few times. The CDR3, as DNA: TGTGCCACCAGTGCAGGGGGCAGGGGGGAGCTGTTTTTT. It yields the protein CATSAGGRGELFF. V and J are TRBV24-1 and TRBJ2-2; TRBD1 matches at 8 bases. The CDR3 sequence is 13 residues long. Germline assignment: CDR1 KGHDR and CDR2 SFDVKD. Trimming at V came to 5 bases and at J to 8 bases, leaving 3 bases not matched to a gene.

This clonotype has more than one count but fewer than ten. The chain has TRBV18 and TRBJ2-5, with D possibly TRBD1 on 5 matching bases. V was cut by 6 bases and J by 2 bases, with 10 bases left in between. CDR3 size: 13 residues. Germline V gene sequence: CDR1 KGHSH, CDR2 LQKENI. This chain's CDR3 is CASSGHYQETQYF. CDR3 bases: TGTGCCAGCTCCGGACATTATCAAGAGACCCAGTACTTC. Complete variable domain (other parts from reference TRBV18 and TRBJ2-5): NAGVMQNPRHLVRRRGQEARLRCSPMKGHSHVYWYRQLPEEGLKFMVYLQKENIIDESGMPKERFSAEFPKEGPSILRIQQVVRGDSAAYFCASSGHYQETQYFGPGTRLLVL.

The chain links TRBV20-1 to TRBJ1-2, with D possibly TRBD1 on 5 matching bases. Germline CDR1 DFQATT, CDR2 SNEGSKA (reference sequence). The V gene lost 3 bases and the J gene lost 8 bases, with 22 bases spanning the gap. CDR3 length: 15 amino acids. DNA for the CDR3: TGCAGTGCTAGGGGCCATGGGCAGGGCTCCATCGGCTACACCTTC. Translated: CSARGHGQGSIGYTF.

V usage is TRBV21-1 and J usage is TRBJ2-7; the DNA was not used to check the table's D call, TRBD2. TRBV21-1 is given as a pseudogene. The CDR3 sequence is 16 residues long. The CDR3 nucleotides read TGTGCCAGCAGCAAAGTTAGCGGGAGGGCCGGGTACGAGCAGTACTTC. It is translated as CASSKVSGRAGYEQYF.

The CDR3 sequence is CASSQDILGDEQFF. CDR3 in DNA: TGCGCCAGCAGCCAAGATATTTTGGGAGATGAGCAGTTCTTC. V gene TRBV4-3 combines with J gene TRBJ2-1; the D gene is possibly TRBD2 (5 bases). This CDR3 has 14 amino acids. V lost 0 bases and J 8 bases, leaving 11 bases between the germline ends. CDR1 and CDR2 from the germline V gene are LGHNA and YSLEER.

Only a few counts were recorded for this clonotype. The chain links TRBV7-9 to TRBJ2-3; TRBD2 agrees at 14 bases. There are 19 residues in the CDR3. The germline CDR1 and CDR2 sequences are SEHNR and FQNEAQ (reference sequence). V dropped 2 bases and J dropped 0; count of bases not matched to a gene: 7. The CDR3 spells CASSLRRTSGRLSTDTQYF. For the CDR3, the DNA is TGTGCCAGCAGCTTACGCCGGACTAGCGGGAGGCTTAGCACAGATACGCAGTATTTT.

The sample holds a few counts of this clonotype. The V gene is TRBV24-1, the J gene TRBJ1-1, with D possibly being TRBD1 (6 bases). The V gene's germline CDR1 is KGHDR and CDR2 SFDVKD. The CDR3 has 12 amino acids. V lost 4 bases, J lost 4 bases, and 6 bases lay in between. CDR3 protein: CATSEGGTEAFF. CDR3 DNA sequence: TGTGCCACCAGTGAAGGGGGCACTGAAGCTTTCTTT.

This chain uses TRBV7-2 with TRBJ2-5; 10 bases map to TRBD2. The CDR3 is made up of 13 amino acids. From germline, CDR1 is SGHTA and CDR2 FQGNSA. The V and J ends lost 5 bases and 14 bases, in that order; junction bases with no gene match: 11. CDR3 bases: TGTGCCAGCAGCCCAAGGACTAGCGGCGGTTACTACTTC. Its translation: CASSPRTSGGYYF.

The chain is built from TRBV12-5 and TRBJ2-5; D possibly corresponds to TRBD2 (5 bases). Looked up from germline, CDR1 is LGHNT and CDR2 is FRNRAP. Trimming left V 3 bases short and J 3 bases short, with 8 bases between. This CDR3 comprises 13 residues. This chain's CDR3 is CASGFWREETQYF. CDR3 nucleotides: TGTGCTAGTGGTTTCTGGCGGGAAGAGACCCAGTACTTC.